One sample yielded the 19 T cell receptor beta chains listed below, sequenced in a study of T cells in Graves' hyperthyroidism and ophthalmopathy. The CDR3 regions of TCR beta were amplified from RNA transcripts. TCR CDR3 underwent first-round RT-PCR with the HTBI primer set. MiXCR, run by TCRdb on the multiplex PCR reads, gives a single entry per CDR3 protein. The repertoire holds hundreds of thousands of distinct CDR3 sequences, approximately 18% seen once, with approximately 15% in the top ten. The sequenced material came from blood. The receptors shown here come from a woman in her 50s with Graves' hyperthyroidism that later progressed to Graves' ophthalmopathy.

In the case of this clonotype: Possible read error: a much larger clone is one base away. This rearrangement joins TRBV12-5 to TRBJ2-1, with 11 bases aligning to TRBD2. CDR3 length: 17 residues. Germline V gene lookup returns CDR1 LGHNT and CDR2 FRNRAP. V gave up 9 bases and J gave up 2 bases; unmatched junction bases: 12. CDR3 DNA: TGTGCTAGACACTGGGCTAGCGGGGGGACCCCCTACAATGAGCAGTTCTTC. This encodes CARHWASGGTPYNEQFF.

This clonotype came up many times. The chain is built from TRBV12-3 or TRBV12-4 and TRBJ2-7; 7 bases are shared with TRBD1. V was clipped by 6 bases and J by 5 bases; unmatched bases: 4. The CDR3 totals 12 residues. The CDR3 region is CASSQGVNEQYF. The CDR3 region has the DNA TGTGCCAGCAGCCAGGGGGTCAACGAGCAGTACTTC.

The chain recombines TRBV18 with TRBJ2-1; 12 bases match TRBD2. The CDR3 totals 17 residues. Germline V lookup: CDR1 KGHSH, CDR2 LQKENI. J was trimmed by 6 bases and V by 3 bases; bases with no gene match: 9. DNA of the CDR3: TGTGCCAGCTCACCCACTAGCGGGGGGCAGGCGGGCAATGAGCAGTTCTTC. Protein: CASSPTSGGQAGNEQFF. Full variable domain (outside the CDR3, taken from reference TRBV18 and TRBJ2-1): NAGVMQNPRHLVRRRGQEARLRCSPMKGHSHVYWYRQLPEEGLKFMVYLQKENIIDESGMPKERFSAEFPKEGPSILRIQQVVRGDSAAYFCASSPTSGGQAGNEQFFGPGTRLTVL.

This clonotype was observed many times. The chain carries TRBV6-5 and TRBJ2-2; TRBD1 might be the D (5 bases). V dropped 0 bases and J dropped 3 bases, with 17 bases sitting between them. Looked up from germline, CDR1 is MNHEY and CDR2 is SVGAGI. The CDR3 is 18 amino acids. CDR3 in amino acids: CASSYSRSAGWDTGELFF. The CDR3 bases are TGTGCCAGCAGTTACTCGCGGTCGGCAGGGTGGGACACCGGGGAGCTGTTTTTT.

This clonotype was picked up many times. CDR3 coding DNA: TGTGCCAGCAGTCTTCTCCCGGGACAGGGGAATTATGGCTACACCTTC. It is translated as CASSLLPGQGNYGYTF. This chain links TRBV12-3 or TRBV12-4 with TRBJ1-2, with TRBD1 matching over 10 bases. Trimming at V came to 5 bases and at J to 5 bases, leaving 11 bases not matched to a gene. The CDR3 runs 16 residues.

This clonotype has just a few counts. The chain combines TRBV6-1 with TRBJ2-7; no definite D call. The CDR3 loop spans 13 amino acids. Trimming removed 4 bases from V and 2 bases from J, with 9 bases in between. CDR1 MNHNS and CDR2 SASEGT come from the germline V gene. The CDR3 spells CASSVNMAYEQYF. The CDR3 DNA is TGTGCCAGCAGTGTGAACATGGCCTACGAGCAGTACTTC.

The rearrangement joins TRBV27 to TRBJ1-5, with D uncertain. V lost 4 bases and J 4 bases, leaving 11 bases between the germline ends. The germline gives CDR1 MNHEY, CDR2 SMNVEV (reference sequence). CDR3 length equals 14 residues. CDR3 sequence (DNA): TGTGCCAGCAGTTCAACGATAGTGAATCAGCCCCAGCATTTT. Residues: CASSSTIVNQPQHF.

The V and J genes are TRBV19 and TRBJ2-3; the match to TRBD2 covers 8 bases. This CDR3 is 14 amino acids long. Per the germline V gene, CDR1 is LNHDA and CDR2 is SQIVND (reference sequence). With V trimmed by 8 bases and J by 9 bases, 13 bases remained unmatched. CDR3 loop: CASRLATAEGTQYF. The CDR3 bases are TGTGCCAGTCGACTAGCGACGGCCGAAGGGACGCAGTATTTT.

This clonotype was observed many times. The chain couples TRBV7-3 to TRBJ2-3; no definite D call. The V gene lost 7 bases and the J gene lost 1 base, with 9 bases spanning the gap. The CDR3 consists of 13 residues. Germline assignment: CDR1 SGHTA and CDR2 FQGTGA. In DNA, the CDR3 is TGTGCCAGCATGGCAGCCGGCACAGATACGCAGTATTTT. Translated, it gives CASMAAGTDTQYF.

Notes on this clonotype: Possible read error: a much larger clone is one base away. The rearrangement joins TRBV12-3 or TRBV12-4 to TRBJ1-2; D is uncertain. CDR3 length: 13 amino acids. For the CDR3, the DNA is TGTGCCGGCAGTTCGGAGAGTTATTATGGCTACACCTTC. Amino acid sequence: CAGSSESYYGYTF.

The chain is built from TRBV5-1 and TRBJ2-1, with 8 bases lining up with TRBD1. Trimming at V came to 4 bases and at J to 1 base, leaving 7 bases not matched to a gene. The germline V gene has CDR1 SGHRS and CDR2 YFSETQ. The CDR3 has 16 amino acids. This chain's CDR3 is CASSAGTGRSYNEQFF. CDR3 in DNA: TGCGCCAGCAGCGCCGGGACAGGACGGTCCTACAATGAGCAGTTCTTC.

The genes are TRBV7-8 and TRBJ1-6; the match to TRBD1 covers 7 bases. Germline V gene sequence: CDR1 SGHVS, CDR2 FQNEAQ. CDR3 size: 15 residues. The ends lost 5 bases at V and 4 bases at J; junction bases unmatched: 5. The CDR3 loop reads CASSHGTAYNSPLHF. The CDR3, as DNA: TGTGCCAGCAGCCACGGGACAGCATATAATTCACCCCTCCACTTT.

The chain couples TRBV9 to TRBJ1-1; 11 bases are shared with TRBD1. The CDR3 runs 15 residues. Trimming cost V 4 bases and J 4 bases; bases outside gene matches: 6. CDR1 and CDR2 from the germline V gene are SGDLS and YYNGEE. The CDR3 region is CASSTSGTGGTEAFF. The CDR3 DNA is TGTGCCAGCAGCACCTCCGGGACAGGGGGCACTGAAGCTTTCTTT.

A few counts support this clonotype. The chain links TRBV7-3 to TRBJ2-3, with 8 nucleotides matching TRBD2. The CDR3 runs 15 residues. Germline CDR1 is SGHTA and CDR2 is FQGTGA. J lost 6 bases, V lost 2 bases, and 7 bases had no gene match. The CDR3 nucleotides read TGTGCCAGCAGCTTATCGGGGGGGGGACCCGATACGCAGTATTTT. Protein: CASSLSGGGPDTQYF.

This clonotype was found a few times. The J gene is TRBJ2-7, the V gene TRBV18; 9 bases are shared with TRBD1. V gave up 8 bases and J gave up 9 bases; unmatched junction bases: 14. The CDR3 has 14 residues. From germline, CDR1 is KGHSH and CDR2 LQKENI. This CDR3 reads CASNPGTGFQWQYF. As DNA, the CDR3 is TGTGCCAGCAACCCTGGGACAGGGTTCCAATGGCAGTACTTC.

There are a few counts of this clonotype. This sequence joins TRBV20-1 and TRBJ1-4; no definite D call. Germline lookup yields CDR1 DFQATT and CDR2 SNEGSKA (reference sequence). The CDR3 covers 13 residues. Trimming took off 1 base at V and 7 bases at J, with 10 bases between the two ends. This CDR3 is CSARVKGTEKLFF. CDR3 DNA sequence: TGCAGTGCTAGAGTGAAGGGTACTGAAAAACTGTTTTTT.

V and J are TRBV15 and TRBJ2-1; D unclear. Trimming shortened V by 4 bases and J by 4 bases, and 17 bases separated the two germline ends. This CDR3 region has 16 residues. Germline-derived CDR1 and CDR2 are LNHNV and YYDKDF (reference sequence). The CDR3 protein is CATSKAATLIYNEQFF. CDR3 sequence (DNA): TGTGCCACCAGCAAGGCAGCTACATTAATATACAATGAGCAGTTCTTC.

This clonotype was seen a handful of times. V usage is TRBV5-6 and J usage is TRBJ2-5; TRBD1 is a possible D gene (6 bases). The CDR3 consists of 17 residues. Germline-derived CDR1 and CDR2 are SGHDT and YYEEEE. V lost 0 bases, J lost 5 bases, and 20 bases lay in between. CDR3 nucleotides: TGTGCCAGCAGCTTGGGCTGGTACAGGGATTTGGGGGAGACCCAGTACTTC. Translated: CASSLGWYRDLGETQYF.

The table lists this clonotype with many counts. The chain carries TRBV20-1 and TRBJ1-2, with a tentative D call TRBD1 (6 bases). This CDR3 is built from 10 residues. The germline V gene encodes CDR1 DFQATT and CDR2 SNEGSKA (reference sequence). CDR3 nucleotides: TGCGGAGCGGGGGACAATGGCTACACCTTC. Its protein is CGAGDNGYTF.